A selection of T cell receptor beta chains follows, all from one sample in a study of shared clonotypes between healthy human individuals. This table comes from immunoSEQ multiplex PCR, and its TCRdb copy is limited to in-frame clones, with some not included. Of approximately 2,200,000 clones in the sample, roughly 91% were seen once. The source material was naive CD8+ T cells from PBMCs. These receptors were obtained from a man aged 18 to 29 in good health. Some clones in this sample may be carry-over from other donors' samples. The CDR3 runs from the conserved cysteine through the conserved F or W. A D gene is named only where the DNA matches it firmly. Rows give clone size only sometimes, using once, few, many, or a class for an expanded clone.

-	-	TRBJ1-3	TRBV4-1	TGCGCCAGCAGCCAAGGGGCAGTCTCTGGAAACACCATATATTTT	CASSQGAVSGNTIYF
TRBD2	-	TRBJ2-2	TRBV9	TGTGCCAGCAGCGGCTGGAGGGGGACTAGCGGGAGGCCCGCGAACACCGGGGAGCTGTTTTTT	CASSGWRGTSGRPANTGELFF
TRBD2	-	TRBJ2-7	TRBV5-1	TGCGCCAGCAGCCTTACGAATATTGGACTAGCGGGCTACGAGCAGTACTTC	CASSLTNIGLAGYEQYF
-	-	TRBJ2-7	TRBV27	TGTGCCAGCAGTGTCAGACAGGTCCTTGGGTACTACGAGCAGTACTTC	CASSVRQVLGYYEQYF
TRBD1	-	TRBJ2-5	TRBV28	TGTGCCAGCAGCTCCCTCAGGGGGCAGGAGACCCAGTACTTC	CASSSLRGQETQYF
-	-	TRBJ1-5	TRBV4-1	TGCGCCAGCAGCCAAGATTGGGGAAATCAGCCCCAGCATTTT	CASSQDWGNQPQHF
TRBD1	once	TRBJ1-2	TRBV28	TGTGCCAGCAAAGAATACATCGGGACAGCGTATGGCTACACCTTC	CASKEYIGTAYGYTF
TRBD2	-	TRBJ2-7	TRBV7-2	TGTGCCAGCAGCTTAGCGTTAGAAGCGGGGTACTCCTACGAGCAGTACTTC	CASSLALEAGYSYEQYF
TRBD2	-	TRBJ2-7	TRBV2	TGTGCCAGCCAGGGACTAGCGTTAGGCTACGAGCAGTACTTC	CASQGLALGYEQYF
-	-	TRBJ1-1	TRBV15	TGTGCCACCAGCGAGAAGAGAAGGGCTGAAGCTTTCTTT	CATSEKRRAEAFF
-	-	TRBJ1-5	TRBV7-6	TGTGCCAGCAGCCCAAGACAGGCGGACCAGCCCCAGCATTTT	CASSPRQADQPQHF
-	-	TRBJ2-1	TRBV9	TGTGCCAGCAGCGCCAGTGGCGGGGCCCTCACGGAGAATGAGCAGTTCTTC	CASSASGGALTENEQFF
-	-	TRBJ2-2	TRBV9	TGTGCCAGCAGCGGCAACCCGGCCGGGGAGCTGTTTTTT	CASSGNPAGELFF
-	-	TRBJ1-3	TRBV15	TGTGCCACCAGCAGAGTAGAAGGAAACACCATATATTTT	CATSRVEGNTIYF
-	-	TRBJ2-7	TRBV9	TGTGCCAGCAGCGTAGCTGGCGGGATATTTTACGAGCAGTACTTC	CASSVAGGIFYEQYF
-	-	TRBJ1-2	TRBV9	TGTGCCAGCAGCGTAGGGGTTAGGGATGGCTACACCTTC	CASSVGVRDGYTF
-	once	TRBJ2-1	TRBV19	TGTGCCAGTAGTATTAGAGGAGGCGATGAGCAGTTCTTC	CASSIRGGDEQFF
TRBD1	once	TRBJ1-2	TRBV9	TGTGCCAGCAGCGTAGAAGGGGGCGAGTTCTATGGCTACACCTTC	CASSVEGGEFYGYTF
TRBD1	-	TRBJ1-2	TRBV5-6	TGTGCCAGCAGCTTAGGAGGAGGACAGGGGTATGGCTACACCTTC	CASSLGGGQGYGYTF
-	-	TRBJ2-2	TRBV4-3	TGCGCCAGCAGCCAAACCTCTCGGTGGGCTAGTGAGTACACCGGGGAGCTGTTTTTT	CASSQTSRWASEYTGELFF
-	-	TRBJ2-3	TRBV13	TGTGCCAGCTCTAGCGGCACAGATACGCAGTATTTT	CASSSGTDTQYF
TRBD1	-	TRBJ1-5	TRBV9	TGTGCCAGCAGCGCCGGGACAGGGGGCAATCAGCCCCAGCATTTT	CASSAGTGGNQPQHF
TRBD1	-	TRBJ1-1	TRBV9	TGTGCCAGCAGCGGGAAACAGGGGGCTGGCACTGAAGCTTTCTTT	CASSGKQGAGTEAFF
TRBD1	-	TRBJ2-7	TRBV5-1	TGCGCCAGCAGCTTTAACCTGGGGACAGTTACACCCTACGAGCAGTACTTC	CASSFNLGTVTPYEQYF
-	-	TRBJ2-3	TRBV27	TGTGCCACCATAAGGGCAGATACGCAGTATTTT	CATIRADTQYF
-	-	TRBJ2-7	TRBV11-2	TGTGCCAGCAGCTCCCGTTACGAGCAGTACTTC	CASSSRYEQYF
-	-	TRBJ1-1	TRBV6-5	TGTGCCAGCAGTTACGAGGGAGGTGGAGCTTTCTTT	CASSYEGGGAFF
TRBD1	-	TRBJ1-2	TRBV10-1	TGCGCCAGCAGGGGACAGCAGCTACCTAACTATGGCTACACCTTC	CASRGQQLPNYGYTF
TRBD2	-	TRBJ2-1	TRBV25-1	TGTGCCAGCAGTGCTTCTCTATATGTTGCGGGAGACGGCAATGAGCAGTTCTTC	CASSASLYVAGDGNEQFF
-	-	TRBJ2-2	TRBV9	TGTGCCAGCAGCGTACTCCAGGGCCCCGGGGAGCTGTTTTTT	CASSVLQGPGELFF
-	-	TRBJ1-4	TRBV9	TGTGCCAGCAGTGCTGGCAGGGGAACTAATGAAAAACTGTTTTTT	CASSAGRGTNEKLFF
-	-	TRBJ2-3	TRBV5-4	TGTGCCAGCAGCTCTGTCGTGGGGTCGGCAGATACGCAGTATTTT	CASSSVVGSADTQYF
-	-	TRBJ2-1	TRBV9	TGTGCCAGCAGCGTACTGAGCGCCTCCTACAATGAGCAGTTCTTC	CASSVLSASYNEQFF
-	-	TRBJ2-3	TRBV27	TGTGCCAGCAGTTTTTGGGCGGCAGATACGCAGTATTTT	CASSFWAADTQYF
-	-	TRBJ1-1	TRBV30	TGTGCCTGGAGTCTGGGGAGTTACACTGAAGCTTTCTTT	CAWSLGSYTEAFF
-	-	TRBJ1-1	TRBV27	TGTGCCAGCAGTTTATCGCGAGTTGGGACTGAAGCTTTCTTT	CASSLSRVGTEAFF
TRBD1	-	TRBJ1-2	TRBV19	TGTGCCAGTAGTATAGCGCCGCAGGGGGCGAATGGCTACACCTTC	CASSIAPQGANGYTF
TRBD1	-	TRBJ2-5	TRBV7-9	TGTGCCAGCAGCAACCGACAGGGAATAGGAGAGACCCAGTACTTC	CASSNRQGIGETQYF
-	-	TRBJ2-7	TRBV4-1	TGCGCCAGCAGCCAAGTCGGTGGAGCCCTGTTCGATTACGAGCAGTACTTC	CASSQVGGALFDYEQYF
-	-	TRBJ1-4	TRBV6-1	TGTGCCAGCAGTGAACGGCGGGACATAACAGGAAAACTGTTTTTT	CASSERRDITGKLFF
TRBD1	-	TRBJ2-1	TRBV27	TGTGCCAGCAGTTTGGTAGGGACAGGGTTGAATGAGCAGTTCTTC	CASSLVGTGLNEQFF
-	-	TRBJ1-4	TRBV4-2	TGTGCCAGCAGCCAGGCCTTAGGAGGTGGCGGAAAACTGTTTTTT	CASSQALGGGGKLFF
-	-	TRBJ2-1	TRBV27	TGTGCCAGCAGCCCCCTTTCGGGGTCACAGCAGTTCTTC	CASSPLSGSQQFF
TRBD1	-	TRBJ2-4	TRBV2	TGTGCCAGCAGCCCGGACAGGCTAGCCAAAAACATTCAGTACTTC	CASSPDRLAKNIQYF
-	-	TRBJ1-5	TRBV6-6	TGTGCCAGCAGTTCTACATTAGCAGGGAGTCAGCCCCAGCATTTT	CASSSTLAGSQPQHF
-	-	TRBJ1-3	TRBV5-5	TGTGCCAGCAGCTTGGGAGGGACGGGAAACACCATATATTTT	CASSLGGTGNTIYF
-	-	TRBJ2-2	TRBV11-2	TGTGCCAGCAGCTTAGTCCCGGCCGGGGAGCTGTTTTTT	CASSLVPAGELFF
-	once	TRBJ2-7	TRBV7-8	TGTGCCAGCAGCTTAGCGAGTCCCCCTGAGCACGAGCAGTACTTC	CASSLASPPEHEQYF
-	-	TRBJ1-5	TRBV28	TGTGCCAGCAGTTTAGAACCTCAGTATAGCAATCAGCCCCAGCATTTT	CASSLEPQYSNQPQHF
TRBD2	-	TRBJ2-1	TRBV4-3	TGCGCCAGCAGCCTGATACTAGCGACCAACAATGAGCAGTTCTTC	CASSLILATNNEQFF
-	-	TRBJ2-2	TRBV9	TGTGCCAGCAGCGGCCGGGACACTAACACCGGGGAGCTGTTTTTT	CASSGRDTNTGELFF
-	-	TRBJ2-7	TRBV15	TGTGCCACCAGCAGCGATAAATACGAGCAGTACTTC	CATSSDKYEQYF